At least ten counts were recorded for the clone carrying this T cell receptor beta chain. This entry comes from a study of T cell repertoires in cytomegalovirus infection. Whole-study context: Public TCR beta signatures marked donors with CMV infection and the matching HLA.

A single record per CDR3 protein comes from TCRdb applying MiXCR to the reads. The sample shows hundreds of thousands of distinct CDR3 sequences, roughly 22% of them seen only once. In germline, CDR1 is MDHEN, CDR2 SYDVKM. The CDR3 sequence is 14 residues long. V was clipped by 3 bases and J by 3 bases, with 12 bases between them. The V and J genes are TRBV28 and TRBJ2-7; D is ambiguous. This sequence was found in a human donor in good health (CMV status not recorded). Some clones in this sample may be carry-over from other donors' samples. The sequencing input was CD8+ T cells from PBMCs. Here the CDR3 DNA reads TGTGCCAGCAGTTTTATCGCCCGAGACTACGAGCAGTACTTC. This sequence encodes CASSFIARDYEQYF.